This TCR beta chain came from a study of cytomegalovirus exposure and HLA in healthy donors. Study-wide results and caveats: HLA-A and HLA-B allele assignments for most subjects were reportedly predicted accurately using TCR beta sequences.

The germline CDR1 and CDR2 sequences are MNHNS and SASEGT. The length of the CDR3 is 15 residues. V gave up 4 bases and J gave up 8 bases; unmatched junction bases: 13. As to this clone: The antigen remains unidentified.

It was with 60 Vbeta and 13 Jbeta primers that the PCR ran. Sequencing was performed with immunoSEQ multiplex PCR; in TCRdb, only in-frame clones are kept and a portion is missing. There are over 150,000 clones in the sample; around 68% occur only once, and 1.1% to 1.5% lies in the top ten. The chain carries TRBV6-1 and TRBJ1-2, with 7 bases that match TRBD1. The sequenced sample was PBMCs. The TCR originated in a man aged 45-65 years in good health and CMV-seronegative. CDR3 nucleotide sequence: TGTGCCAGCAGTGTCTCGTCCCGACAGGGATACGGCTACACCTTC. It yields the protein CASSVSSRQGYGYTF.